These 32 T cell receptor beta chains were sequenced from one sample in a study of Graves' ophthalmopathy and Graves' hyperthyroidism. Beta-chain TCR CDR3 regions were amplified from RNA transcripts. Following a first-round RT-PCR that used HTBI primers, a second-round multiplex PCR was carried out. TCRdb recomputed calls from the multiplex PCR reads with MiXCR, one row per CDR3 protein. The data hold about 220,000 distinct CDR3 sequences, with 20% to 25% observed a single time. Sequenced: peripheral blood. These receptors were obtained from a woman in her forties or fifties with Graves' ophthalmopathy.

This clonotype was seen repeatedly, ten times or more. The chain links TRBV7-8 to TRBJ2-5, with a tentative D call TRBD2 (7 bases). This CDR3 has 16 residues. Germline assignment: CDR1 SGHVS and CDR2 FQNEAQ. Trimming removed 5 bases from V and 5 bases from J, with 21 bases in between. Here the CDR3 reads CASSTRTRARGETQYF. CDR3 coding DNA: TGTGCCAGCAGCACGAGGACTAGGGCAAGGGGGGAGACCCAGTACTTC.

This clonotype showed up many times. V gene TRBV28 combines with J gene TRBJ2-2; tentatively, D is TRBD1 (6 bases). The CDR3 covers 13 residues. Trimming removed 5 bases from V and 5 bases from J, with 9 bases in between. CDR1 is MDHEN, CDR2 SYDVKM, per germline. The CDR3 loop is CASSTQGTGELFF. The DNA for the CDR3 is TGTGCCAGCAGTACCCAGGGGACCGGGGAGCTGTTTTTT.

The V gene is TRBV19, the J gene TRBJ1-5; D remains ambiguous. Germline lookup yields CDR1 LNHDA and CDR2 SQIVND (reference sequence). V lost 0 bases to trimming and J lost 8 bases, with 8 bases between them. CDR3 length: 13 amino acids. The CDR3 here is CASSIDLQKPQHF. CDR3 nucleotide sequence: TGTGCCAGTAGTATAGATCTTCAAAAGCCCCAGCATTTT.

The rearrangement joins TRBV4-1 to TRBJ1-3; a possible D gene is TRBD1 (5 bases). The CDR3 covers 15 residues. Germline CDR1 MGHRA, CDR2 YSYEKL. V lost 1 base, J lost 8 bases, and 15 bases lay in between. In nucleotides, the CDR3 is TGCGCCAGCAGCCAAGTTTGGGGGAATTTGGACACCATATATTTT. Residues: CASSQVWGNLDTIYF.

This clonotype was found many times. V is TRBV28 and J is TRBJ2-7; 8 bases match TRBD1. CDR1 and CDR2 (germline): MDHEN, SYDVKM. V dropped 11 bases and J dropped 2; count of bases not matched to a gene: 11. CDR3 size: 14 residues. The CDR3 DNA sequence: TGTGCCGGCACCGCCGGGACAGGCACCTACGAGCAGTACTTC. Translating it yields CAGTAGTGTYEQYF.

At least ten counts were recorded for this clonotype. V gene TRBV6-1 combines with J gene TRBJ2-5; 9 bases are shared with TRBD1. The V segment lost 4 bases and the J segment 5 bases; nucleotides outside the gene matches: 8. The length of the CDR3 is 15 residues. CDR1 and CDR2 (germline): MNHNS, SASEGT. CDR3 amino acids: CASSVLQGAWETQYF. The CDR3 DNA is TGTGCCAGCAGTGTATTACAGGGGGCTTGGGAGACCCAGTACTTC.

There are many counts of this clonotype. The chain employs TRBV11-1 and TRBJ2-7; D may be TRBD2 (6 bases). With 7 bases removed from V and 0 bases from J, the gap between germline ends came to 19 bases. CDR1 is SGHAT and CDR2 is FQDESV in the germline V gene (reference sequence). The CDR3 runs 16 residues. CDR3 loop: CASTLLVGTASYEQYF. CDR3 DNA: TGTGCCAGCACCCTGTTGGTGGGGACTGCCTCCTACGAGCAGTACTTC.

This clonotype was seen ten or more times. The CDR3 DNA reads as TGTGCCAGCAGCCAAACCGCTGATGGCGGGAGTGGATACGAGCAGTACTTC. It encodes CASSQTADGGSGYEQYF. The chain couples TRBV6-4 to TRBJ2-7, with 7 bases aligning to TRBD2. CDR3 length: 17 residues. V lost 6 bases to trimming and J lost 4 bases; unmatched junction nucleotides: 18. The germline gives CDR1 MRHNA, CDR2 SNTAGT.

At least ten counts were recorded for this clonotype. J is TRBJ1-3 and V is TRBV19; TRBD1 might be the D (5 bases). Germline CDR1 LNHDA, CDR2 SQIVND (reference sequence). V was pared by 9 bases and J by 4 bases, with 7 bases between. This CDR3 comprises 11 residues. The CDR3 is CASRQGNTIYF. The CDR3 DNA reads TGTGCCAGCCGACAGGGAAACACCATATATTTT. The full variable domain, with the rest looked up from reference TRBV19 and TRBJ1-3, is DGGITQSPKYLFRKEGQNVTLSCEQNLNHDAMYWYRQDPGQGLRLIYYSQIVNDFQKGDIAEGYSVSREKKESFPLTVTSAQKNPTAFYLCASRQGNTIYFGEGSWLTVV.

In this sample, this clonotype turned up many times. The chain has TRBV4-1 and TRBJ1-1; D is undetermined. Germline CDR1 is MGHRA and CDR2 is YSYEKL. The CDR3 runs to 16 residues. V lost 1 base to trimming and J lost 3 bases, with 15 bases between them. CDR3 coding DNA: TGCGCCAGCAGCCAAGTTGCGGAGGTAAGGTACACTGAAGCTTTCTTT. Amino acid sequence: CASSQVAEVRYTEAFF.

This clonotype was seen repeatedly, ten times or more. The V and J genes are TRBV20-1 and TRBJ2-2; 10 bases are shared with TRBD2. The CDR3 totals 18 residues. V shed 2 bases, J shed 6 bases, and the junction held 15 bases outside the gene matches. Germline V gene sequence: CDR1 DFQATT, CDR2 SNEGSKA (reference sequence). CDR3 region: CSARPRLPRTSGPGELFF. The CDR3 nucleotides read TGCAGTGCTAGACCACGGTTGCCGAGGACTAGCGGCCCCGGGGAGCTGTTTTTT.

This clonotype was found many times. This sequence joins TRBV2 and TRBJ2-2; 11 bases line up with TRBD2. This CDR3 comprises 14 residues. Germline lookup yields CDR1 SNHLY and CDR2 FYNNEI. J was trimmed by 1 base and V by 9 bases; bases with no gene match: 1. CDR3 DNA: TGTGCCAGAGGGACTAGCGGGAACACCGGGGAGCTGTTTTTT. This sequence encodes CARGTSGNTGELFF.

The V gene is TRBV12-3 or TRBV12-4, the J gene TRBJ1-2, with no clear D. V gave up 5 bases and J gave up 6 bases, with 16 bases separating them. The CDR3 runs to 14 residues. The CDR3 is CASSPLTDPNGYTF. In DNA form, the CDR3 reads TGTGCCAGCAGTCCTCTGACTGATCCGAATGGCTACACCTTC.

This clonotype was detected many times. Here the CDR3 reads CASSLDLAGGLETQYF. Written as DNA, the CDR3 is TGTGCCAGCAGCTTAGATCTAGCGGGAGGGTTAGAGACCCAGTACTTC. J is TRBJ2-5 and V is TRBV11-2; 12 nucleotides line up with TRBD2. The length of the CDR3 is 16 residues. J was trimmed by 4 bases and V by 0 bases; bases with no gene match: 3. From germline, CDR1 is SGHAT and CDR2 FQNNGV.

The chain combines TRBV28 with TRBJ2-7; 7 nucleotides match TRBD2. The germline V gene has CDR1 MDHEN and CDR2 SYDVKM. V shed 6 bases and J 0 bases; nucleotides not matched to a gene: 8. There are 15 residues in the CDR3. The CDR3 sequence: CASSGIRDYSYEQYF. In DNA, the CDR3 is TGTGCCAGCAGCGGGATCCGGGACTACTCCTACGAGCAGTACTTC.

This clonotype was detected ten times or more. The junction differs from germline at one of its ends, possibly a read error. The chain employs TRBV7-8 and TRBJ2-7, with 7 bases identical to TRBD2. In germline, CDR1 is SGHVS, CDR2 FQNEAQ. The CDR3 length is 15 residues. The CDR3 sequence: CASSLALGGSYEQYF. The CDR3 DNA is TGTGCCAGCAGCCTAGCTTTGGGGGGGTCCTACGAGCAGTACTTC.

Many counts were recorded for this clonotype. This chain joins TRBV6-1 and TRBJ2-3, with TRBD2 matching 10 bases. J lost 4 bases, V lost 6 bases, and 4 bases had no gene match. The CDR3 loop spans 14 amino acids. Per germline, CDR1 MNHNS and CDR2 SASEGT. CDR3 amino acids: CASRETSGADTQYF. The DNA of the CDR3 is TGTGCCAGCAGAGAAACTAGCGGGGCAGATACGCAGTATTTT.

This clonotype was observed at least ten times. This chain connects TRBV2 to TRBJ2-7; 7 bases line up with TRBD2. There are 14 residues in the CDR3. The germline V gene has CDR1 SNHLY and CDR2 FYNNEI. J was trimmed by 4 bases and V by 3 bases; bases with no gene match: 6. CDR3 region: CASSDLGTTYEQYF. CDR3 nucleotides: TGTGCCAGCAGTGACCTCGGGACTACTTACGAGCAGTACTTC.

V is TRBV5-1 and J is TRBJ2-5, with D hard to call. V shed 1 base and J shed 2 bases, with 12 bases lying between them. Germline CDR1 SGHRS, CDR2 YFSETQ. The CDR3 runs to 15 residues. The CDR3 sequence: CASSLQQQLQETQYF. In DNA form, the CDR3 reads TGCGCCAGCAGCTTGCAGCAACAATTACAAGAGACCCAGTACTTC.

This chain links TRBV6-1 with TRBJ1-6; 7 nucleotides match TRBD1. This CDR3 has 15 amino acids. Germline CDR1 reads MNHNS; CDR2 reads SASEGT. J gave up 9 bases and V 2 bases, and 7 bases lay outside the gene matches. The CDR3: CASSEIGGGRSPLHF. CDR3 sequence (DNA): TGTGCCAGCAGTGAAATTGGAGGGGGCCGTTCACCCCTCCACTTT.

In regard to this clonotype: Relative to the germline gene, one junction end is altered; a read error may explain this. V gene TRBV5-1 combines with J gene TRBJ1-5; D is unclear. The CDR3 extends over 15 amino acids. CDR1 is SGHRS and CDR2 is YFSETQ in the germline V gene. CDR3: CASSLYVGLNQPQPF. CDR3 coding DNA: TGCGCCAGCAGCTTGTATGTGGGCCTCAATCAGCCCCAGCCTTTT.

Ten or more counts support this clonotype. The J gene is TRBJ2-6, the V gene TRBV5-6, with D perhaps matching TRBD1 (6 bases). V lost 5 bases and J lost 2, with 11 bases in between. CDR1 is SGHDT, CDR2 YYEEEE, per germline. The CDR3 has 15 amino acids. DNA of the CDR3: TGTGCCAGCAGGGCCCCAGGGGCTGGGGCCAACGTCCTGACTTTC. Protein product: CASRAPGAGANVLTF.

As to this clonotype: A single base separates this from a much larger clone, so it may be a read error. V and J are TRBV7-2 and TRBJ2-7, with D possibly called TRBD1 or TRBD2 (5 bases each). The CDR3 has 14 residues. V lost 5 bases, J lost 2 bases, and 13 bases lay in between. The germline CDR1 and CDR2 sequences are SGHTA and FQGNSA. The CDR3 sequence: CASSRSGRPYEQYF. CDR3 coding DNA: TGTGCCAGCAGCCGATCGGGACGGCCCTACGAGCAGTACTTC.

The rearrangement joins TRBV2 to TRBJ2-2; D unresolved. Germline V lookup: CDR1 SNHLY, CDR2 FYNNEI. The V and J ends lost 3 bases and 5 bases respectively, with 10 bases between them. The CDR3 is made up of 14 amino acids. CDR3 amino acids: CASSDWARTGELFF. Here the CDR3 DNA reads TGTGCCAGCAGTGATTGGGCCCGGACCGGGGAGCTGTTTTTT.

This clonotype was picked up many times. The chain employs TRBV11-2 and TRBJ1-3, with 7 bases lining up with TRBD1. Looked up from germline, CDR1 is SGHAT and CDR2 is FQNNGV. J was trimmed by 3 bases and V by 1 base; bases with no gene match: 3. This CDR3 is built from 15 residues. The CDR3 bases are TGTGCCAGCAGCTTAGGAGGGGGCAGTGGAAACACCATATATTTT. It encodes CASSLGGGSGNTIYF. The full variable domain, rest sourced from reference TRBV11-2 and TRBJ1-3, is EAGVAQSPRYKIIEKRQSVAFWCNPISGHATLYWYQQILGQGPKLLIQFQNNGVVDDSQLPKDRFSAERLKGVDSTLKIQPAKLEDSAVYLCASSLGGGSGNTIYFGEGSWLTVV.

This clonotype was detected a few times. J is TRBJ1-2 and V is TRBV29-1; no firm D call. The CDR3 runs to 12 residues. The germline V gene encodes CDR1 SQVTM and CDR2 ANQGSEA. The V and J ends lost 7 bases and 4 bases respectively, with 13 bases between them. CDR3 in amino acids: CSADGGTYGYTF. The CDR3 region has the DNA TGCAGCGCCGATGGAGGAACCTATGGCTACACCTTC.

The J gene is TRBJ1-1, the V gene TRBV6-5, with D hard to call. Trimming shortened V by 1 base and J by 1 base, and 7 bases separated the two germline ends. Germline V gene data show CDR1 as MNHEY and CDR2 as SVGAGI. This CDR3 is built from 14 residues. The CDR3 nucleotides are TGTGCCAGCAGTTACTGGAACGGGAACACTGAAGCTTTCTTT. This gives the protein CASSYWNGNTEAFF.

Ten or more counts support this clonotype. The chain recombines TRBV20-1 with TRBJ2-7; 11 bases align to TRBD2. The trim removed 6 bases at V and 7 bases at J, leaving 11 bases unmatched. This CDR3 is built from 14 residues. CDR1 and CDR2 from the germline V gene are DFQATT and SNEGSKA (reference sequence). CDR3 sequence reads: CSALVTSGMGEQYF. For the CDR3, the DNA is TGCAGTGCCCTAGTGACTAGCGGGATGGGGGAGCAGTACTTC.

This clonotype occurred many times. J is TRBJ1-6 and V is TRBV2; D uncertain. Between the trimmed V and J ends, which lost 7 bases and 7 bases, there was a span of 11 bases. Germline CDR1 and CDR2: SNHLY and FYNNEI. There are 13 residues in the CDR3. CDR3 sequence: CASKWQENSPLHF. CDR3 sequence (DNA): TGTGCCAGCAAGTGGCAGGAGAATTCACCCCTCCACTTT.

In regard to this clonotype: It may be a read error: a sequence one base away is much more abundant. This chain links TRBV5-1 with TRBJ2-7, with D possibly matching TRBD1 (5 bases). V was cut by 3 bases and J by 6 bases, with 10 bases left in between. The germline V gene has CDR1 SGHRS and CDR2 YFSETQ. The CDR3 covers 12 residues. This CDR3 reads CASSWQGSEQYV. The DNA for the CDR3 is TGCGCCAGCAGCTGGCAGGGTTCCGAGCAGTACGTC.

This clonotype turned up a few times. The CDR3 loop reads CAWTYRPEGEQYF. In DNA, the CDR3 is TGTGCCTGGACCTACAGGCCTGAGGGCGAGCAGTACTTC. The chain has TRBV30 and TRBJ2-7; the D call may be TRBD1 or TRBD2 (5 bases each). The ends were cut back, 4 bases at V and 6 bases at J, with 16 bases in the middle. The CDR3 runs to 13 residues. Germline values: CDR1 GTSNPN, CDR2 SVGIG (reference sequence).

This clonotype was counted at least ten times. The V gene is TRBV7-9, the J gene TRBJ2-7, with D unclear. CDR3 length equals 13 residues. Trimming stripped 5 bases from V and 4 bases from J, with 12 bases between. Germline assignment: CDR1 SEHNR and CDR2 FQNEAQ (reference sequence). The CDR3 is CASSPILDYEQYF. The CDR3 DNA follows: TGTGCCAGCAGCCCAATACTGGATTACGAGCAGTACTTC.